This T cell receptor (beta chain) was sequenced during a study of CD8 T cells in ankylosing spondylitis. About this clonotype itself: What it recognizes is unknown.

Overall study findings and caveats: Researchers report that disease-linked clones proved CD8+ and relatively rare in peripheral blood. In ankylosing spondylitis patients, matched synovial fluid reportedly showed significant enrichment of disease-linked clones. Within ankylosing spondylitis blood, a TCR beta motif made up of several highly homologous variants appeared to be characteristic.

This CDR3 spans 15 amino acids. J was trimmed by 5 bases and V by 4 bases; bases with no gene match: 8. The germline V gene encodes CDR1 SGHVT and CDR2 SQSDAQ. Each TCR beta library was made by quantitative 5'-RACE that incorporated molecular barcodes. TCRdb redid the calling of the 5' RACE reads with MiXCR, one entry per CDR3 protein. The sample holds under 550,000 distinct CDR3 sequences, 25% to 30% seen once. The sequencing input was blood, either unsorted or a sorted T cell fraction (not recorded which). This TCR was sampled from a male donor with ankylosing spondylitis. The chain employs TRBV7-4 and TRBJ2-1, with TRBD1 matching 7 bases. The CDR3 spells CASSSRGRSDNEQFF. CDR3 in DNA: TGTGCCAGCAGCTCTAGGGGGCGATCGGACAATGAGCAGTTCTTC.